This T cell receptor beta chain originates from a study of radiotherapy plus CTLA-4 blockade in lung cancer. Germline CDR1 is SGHTS and CDR2 is YDEGEE. The CDR3 runs 18 residues. The ends lost 4 bases at V and 3 bases at J; junction bases unmatched: 16. Sequenced by immunoSEQ multiplex PCR; TCRdb stores in-frame clones only, minus some. The sample has approximately 45,000 clones; roughly 60% are singletons. This clone appeared a few times. The specimen was peripheral blood, collected from a patient treated with radiotherapy plus ipilimumab. This TCR was sampled from a human donor with non-small cell lung cancer who had a partial response to radiotherapy plus ipilimumab. The chain couples TRBV5-8 to TRBJ1-5; 7 bases line up with TRBD1. CDR3 coding DNA: TGTGCCAGCAGCCGCAGGGACAGCCTTTCATTGTTCAATCAGCCCCAGCATTTT. Translated: CASSRRDSLSLFNQPQHF. The variable domain in full, completed from reference TRBV5-8 and TRBJ1-5, reads EAGVTQSPTHLIKTRGQQATLRCSPISGHTSVYWYQQALGLGLQFLLWYDEGEERNRGNFPPRFSGRQFPNYSSELNVNALELEDSALYLCASSRRDSLSLFNQPQHFGDGTRLSIL.